This note documents a single T cell receptor (beta chain) sequence. Its antigen is not identified. Constant-segment primers were used for 5'RACE, and the resulting TCR alpha and TCR beta cDNA libraries carried sample barcodes and UMIs. One entry per CDR3 protein, called by TCRdb with MiXCR from the 5' RACE reads. The sample lists roughly 250,000 distinct CDR3 sequences, approximately 16% occurring once. The data stem from a study of T-cell memory formation after mild COVID-19. Broader study findings: Clones contracting across day 15 to 85 had a balanced CD4/CD8 profile; later expanding clones leaned CD4+. Among clones peaking at day 37 in the second wave, SARS-CoV-2 specificity remained unconfirmed. Largely, contracting CD4+ clones fell within CM and EM, and contracting CD8+ clones within EMRA.

The CDR3 contains 15 residues. The germline CDR1 and CDR2 sequences are SGHTA and FQGNSA. Losses at the gene ends were 1 base for V and 0 bases for J; bases not matched to a gene: 0. This TCR was sampled from a man aged 18 to 30 who had mild COVID-19 (a few samples of this study predate the infection). Cell type and time point are not known. The chain uses TRBV7-2 and TRBJ2-5; 9 positions agree with TRBD2. The sample consisted of PBMCs or a T cell subset sorted from them (not recorded which). The CDR3 DNA reads as TGTGCCAGCAGCTTAGAGCGGGGGGACCAAGAGACCCAGTACTTC. Translating it yields CASSLERGDQETQYF.